The 21 T cell receptor beta chains below were found in one sample sequenced in a study of blood T cell repertoires in COVID-19. Data came from immunoSEQ multiplex PCR; TCRdb stores just in-frame clones and leaves some out. The sample records around 310,000 clones, about nine tenths being singletons. The sample comprised PBMCs or T cells enriched from blood (not recorded which). The source of these receptors is a woman aged 30 to 39 who had recovered from COVID-19.

The J gene is TRBJ2-7, the V gene TRBV5-1; D is unclear. The length of the CDR3 is 13 residues. CDR1 and CDR2 (germline): SGHRS, YFSETQ. V was trimmed by 1 base and J by 2 bases, leaving 7 bases between them. The CDR3 loop reads CASSLTVTYEQYF. The CDR3 bases are TGCGCCAGCAGCTTGACAGTGACCTACGAGCAGTACTTC.

The chain joins TRBV4-2 to TRBJ1-1, with D possibly matching TRBD1 (6 bases). The CDR3 is 17 residues long. Per the germline V gene, CDR1 is LGHNA and CDR2 is YNFKEQ. V was clipped by 8 bases and J by 0 bases, with 22 bases between them. This chain's CDR3 is CASGGIFGPDVNTEAFF. In DNA form, the CDR3 reads TGTGCCAGCGGGGGCATATTTGGCCCCGATGTGAACACTGAAGCTTTCTTT.

The table lists this clone with a count of one. V and J are TRBV10-3 and TRBJ1-4; possibly TRBD1 for D (6 bases). This CDR3 is 13 amino acids long. Germline V lookup: CDR1 ENHRY, CDR2 SYGVKD. Trimming removed 5 bases at V and 5 bases at J, with 9 bases between. The CDR3 sequence: CAISRDTNEKLFF. The CDR3 coding sequence is TGTGCCATCAGTAGGGACACGAATGAAAAACTGTTTTTT.

The chain joins TRBV18 to TRBJ1-1; 7 nucleotides agree with TRBD1. This CDR3 is 14 amino acids long. The germline gives CDR1 KGHSH, CDR2 LQKENI. The trim removed 3 bases at V and 1 base at J, leaving 2 bases unmatched. CDR3 in amino acids: CASSPGQTNTEAFF. In nucleotides, the CDR3 is TGTGCCAGCTCACCGGGACAGACGAACACTGAAGCTTTCTTT. Using reference TRBV18 and TRBJ1-1 for the parts outside the CDR3, the full variable domain is NAGVMQNPRHLVRRRGQEARLRCSPMKGHSHVYWYRQLPEEGLKFMVYLQKENIIDESGMPKERFSAEFPKEGPSILRIQQVVRGDSAAYFCASSPGQTNTEAFFGQGTRLTVV.

This chain joins TRBV24-1 and TRBJ2-3, with 7 bases lining up with TRBD2. The CDR3 is 14 amino acids. Germline lookup yields CDR1 KGHDR and CDR2 SFDVKD. The ends lost 5 bases at V and 5 bases at J; junction bases unmatched: 6. CDR3 region: CATSVGGGVDTQYF. CDR3 DNA sequence: TGTGCCACCAGTGTCGGGGGAGGGGTAGATACGCAGTATTTT.

The CDR3 DNA sequence: TGCGCCAGCAGCTTGGCTACAGACTCCTACGAGCAGTACTTC. Translation: CASSLATDSYEQYF. The chain couples TRBV5-1 to TRBJ2-7; D is unresolved. CDR3 length equals 14 residues. Germline V gene lookup returns CDR1 SGHRS and CDR2 YFSETQ. Trimming cost V 0 bases and J 0 bases, with 7 bases left between them.

The rearrangement joins TRBV5-1 to TRBJ2-1; 8 positions agree with TRBD1. V lost 4 bases, J lost 4 bases, and 7 bases stayed unmatched. This CDR3 contains 15 residues. Germline V gene data show CDR1 as SGHRS and CDR2 as YFSETQ. CDR3 in amino acids: CASSTGTGPYNEQFF. Here the CDR3 DNA reads TGCGCCAGCAGCACCGGGACAGGTCCGTACAATGAGCAGTTCTTC.

The rearrangement joins TRBV19 to TRBJ1-1, with D maybe TRBD1 (5 bases). V shed 3 bases and J shed 4 bases, with 12 bases lying between them. CDR3 size: 14 residues. Germline V CDR1 and CDR2: LNHDA, SQIVND (reference sequence). Here the CDR3 reads CASSMVGGITEAFF. As DNA, the CDR3 is TGTGCCAGTAGTATGGTGGGGGGGATCACTGAAGCTTTCTTT.

The chain recombines TRBV30 with TRBJ2-1, with D perhaps TRBD2 (5 bases). Germline assignment: CDR1 GTSNPN and CDR2 SVGIG (reference sequence). The CDR3 has 15 amino acids. Trimming took off 2 bases at V and 0 bases at J, with 11 bases between the two ends. The CDR3: CAWSSDGVSYNEQFF. The CDR3 DNA reads TGTGCCTGGAGTTCCGACGGGGTCTCCTACAATGAGCAGTTCTTC.

The chain is built from TRBV5-6 and TRBJ2-7; 10 bases align to TRBD2. The CDR3 consists of 16 residues. With V trimmed by 0 bases and J by 3 bases, 6 bases remained unmatched. The V gene's germline CDR1 is SGHDT and CDR2 YYEEEE. The CDR3: CASSLGGLAELYEQYF. CDR3 sequence (DNA): TGTGCCAGCAGCTTGGGCGGACTAGCGGAACTCTACGAGCAGTACTTC.

This sequence joins TRBV7-2 and TRBJ2-1, with 8 bases identical to TRBD1. Looked up from germline, CDR1 is SGHTA and CDR2 is FQGNSA. V lost 6 bases to trimming and J lost 0 bases; unmatched junction nucleotides: 4. This CDR3 region has 15 residues. The CDR3 bases are TGTGCCAGCAGACCCACAGGGGGCTCCTACAATGAGCAGTTCTTC. It specifies CASRPTGGSYNEQFF.

The count of this clone is one. The rearrangement links TRBV6-5 to TRBJ1-5, with D perhaps matching TRBD1 (5 bases). The CDR3 contains 13 residues. Trimming cost V 10 bases and J 6 bases, with 16 bases left between them. Germline assignment: CDR1 MNHEY and CDR2 SVGAGI. The CDR3 DNA follows: TGTGCCACTATGGGGGGGTTCAGTCAGCCCCAGCATTTT. Its protein product is CATMGGFSQPQHF.

The chain combines TRBV3-1 (or the pseudogene TRBV3-2) with TRBJ1-1, with a possible D match to TRBD1 (6 bases). There are 13 residues in the CDR3. Germline V gene lookup returns CDR1 LGHDT and CDR2 YNNKEL (reference sequence). Trimming removed 3 bases from V and 5 bases from J, with 10 bases in between. In DNA, the CDR3 is TGTGCCAGCAGCCAGATACAGGGAACTGAAGCTTTCTTT. This sequence encodes CASSQIQGTEAFF.

This clone came up a few times. CDR3 sequence (DNA): TGTGCCAGCAGTTTACGACAGCAAGAGACCCAGTACTTC. Its protein is CASSLRQQETQYF. The chain joins TRBV27 to TRBJ2-5, with D perhaps TRBD1 (5 bases). The germline CDR1 and CDR2 sequences are MNHEY and SMNVEV (reference sequence). The CDR3 has 13 residues. V was shortened by 2 bases and J by 2 bases, with 6 bases between the two germline ends.

This clone was found a few times. The V call is TRBV29-1, the J call TRBJ1-4; D remains ambiguous. V was shortened by 5 bases and J by 5 bases, with 6 bases between the two germline ends. Germline CDR1 SQVTM, CDR2 ANQGSEA. This CDR3 has 11 residues. The CDR3 is CSVIRNEKLFF. CDR3 DNA: TGCAGCGTTATCAGAAATGAAAAACTGTTTTTT.

V gene TRBV6-5 combines with J gene TRBJ2-7, with 8 bases aligning to TRBD2. The CDR3 covers 16 residues. J gave up 6 bases and V 0 bases, and 10 bases lay outside the gene matches. Germline assignment: CDR1 MNHEY and CDR2 SVGAGI. CDR3 residues: CASSYSYGTRASEQYF. For the CDR3, the DNA is TGTGCCAGCAGTTACTCGTATGGGACTAGAGCATCCGAGCAGTACTTC.

CDR3 sequence: CSVGQGRYGYTF. CDR3 DNA: TGCAGCGTGGGACAGGGGCGATATGGCTACACCTTC. The J gene is TRBJ1-2, the V gene TRBV29-1; TRBD1 aligns across 10 bases. J lost 5 bases, V lost 6 bases, and 3 bases had no gene match. The CDR3 consists of 12 residues. Germline V gene data show CDR1 as SQVTM and CDR2 as ANQGSEA.

J is TRBJ1-2 and V is TRBV4-1; D not certain. This CDR3 has 14 amino acids. V was pared by 0 bases and J by 6 bases, with 11 bases between. Per the germline V gene, CDR1 is MGHRA and CDR2 is YSYEKL. DNA for the CDR3: TGCGCCAGCAGCCAAGATGGCTTTCCCCATGGCTACACCTTC. Translating it yields CASSQDGFPHGYTF.

This clone was counted a single time. The V call is TRBV27, the J call TRBJ2-7; D might be TRBD2 (5 bases). The ends were cut back, 3 bases at V and 6 bases at J, with 15 bases in the middle. The CDR3 spans 14 residues. Germline assignment: CDR1 MNHEY and CDR2 SMNVEV (reference sequence). The CDR3 DNA reads TGTGCCAGCAGTTTTACGGGAAGGACCATCGAGCAGTACTTC. Translating it yields CASSFTGRTIEQYF.

The chain joins TRBV18 to TRBJ2-2, with D perhaps TRBD1 (6 bases). The CDR3 spans 15 residues. Trimming took off 3 bases at V and 4 bases at J, with 12 bases between the two ends. Germline V gene sequence: CDR1 KGHSH, CDR2 LQKENI. This CDR3 is CASSPPGQTTGELFF. Written as DNA, the CDR3 is TGTGCCAGCTCACCTCCCGGACAGACCACCGGGGAGCTGTTTTTT.

The chain recombines TRBV9 with TRBJ2-5, with D maybe TRBD2 (6 bases). This CDR3 is built from 17 residues. CDR1 SGDLS and CDR2 YYNGEE come from the germline V gene. V lost 0 bases and J 1 base, leaving 16 bases between the germline ends. CDR3 sequence: CASSVGVGGGFQETQYF. The CDR3 DNA follows: TGTGCCAGCAGCGTAGGAGTTGGTGGGGGGTTCCAAGAGACCCAGTACTTC. The full variable domain, its missing parts supplied by reference TRBV9 and TRBJ2-5, is DSGVTQTPKHLITATGQRVTLRCSPRSGDLSVYWYQQSLDQGLQFLIQYYNGEERAKGNILERFSAQQFPDLHSELNLSSLELGDSALYFCASSVGVGGGFQETQYFGPGTRLLVL.